This T cell receptor (beta chain) emerged from a study of shared clonotypes between healthy human individuals. General observations from the study: Several donors shared about 5% of their naive CD4 clonotypes.

With regard to this clone: What it binds is not known.

Sequencing used immunoSEQ multiplex PCR; TCRdb keeps in-frame clones, though not all of them. The repertoire includes millions of clones, 85% to 95% of them detected once, and 0.1% to 0.15% sits in the top ten. Germline values: CDR1 MNHNS, CDR2 SASEGT. This CDR3 comprises 14 residues. J gave up 4 bases and V 8 bases, and 7 bases lay outside the gene matches. Material: naive CD4+ T cells sorted from blood. Subset here: CD45RA+ positively selected. The chain carries TRBV6-1 and TRBJ1-1, with 10 bases aligning to TRBD1. This receptor was obtained from a man between 18 and 29 years old in good health. The CDR3 spells CASPRQGAGTEAFF. The CDR3 DNA is TGTGCCAGCCCTCGACAGGGGGCGGGCACTGAAGCTTTCTTT.